The 13 T cell receptor beta chains given below trace back to one sample, sequenced in a study of identical twins. TCRdb itself ran the 5' RACE reads through MiXCR, one entry per CDR3 protein. Found here are 500,000 to 600,000 distinct CDR3 sequences, about 20% of them singletons; the top ten hold 0.91%. This sample was shared with a second study, whose subject was T cells expressing NK-cell markers.

The source material was CD4+ T cells sorted from blood. All receptors come from a woman between 18 and 29 years old in good health.

This sequence joins TRBV2 and TRBJ2-7; D uncertain. The CDR3 is made up of 12 amino acids. V was cut by 6 bases and J by 7 bases, with 13 bases left in between. The germline V gene has CDR1 SNHLY and CDR2 FYNNEI. CDR3: CASRYTIREQYF. CDR3 DNA: TGTGCCAGCAGATACACAATCAGGGAGCAGTACTTC.

This clonotype has a handful of counts. The chain uses TRBV4-1 and TRBJ1-2; D may be TRBD1 (5 bases). V lost 3 bases, J lost 8 bases, and 19 bases lay in between. The CDR3 runs 15 residues. Germline CDR1 MGHRA, CDR2 YSYEKL. CDR3 loop: CASSQSGTSTGGYTF. DNA of the CDR3: TGCGCCAGCAGCCAGTCGGGGACGTCTACGGGAGGCTACACCTTC.

This clonotype was found a few times. The V gene is TRBV7-8, the J gene TRBJ2-4, with D unclear. The CDR3 covers 13 residues. CDR1 is SGHVS, CDR2 FQNEAQ, per germline. Trimming took 5 bases from V and 13 from J, leaving 18 bases between them. In nucleotides, the CDR3 is TGTGCCAGCAGCACCCTGGGTGGGTCTTACCAGTACTTC. It specifies CASSTLGGSYQYF. Variable domain in full (rest from reference TRBV7-8 and TRBJ2-4): GAGVSQSPRYKVAKRGQDVALRCDPISGHVSLFWYQQALGQGPEFLTYFQNEAQLDKSGLPSDRFFAERPEGSVSTLKIQRTQQEDSAVYLCASSTLGGSYQYFGAGTRLSVL.

This chain joins TRBV5-1 and TRBJ2-5, with TRBD2 as a possible D gene (6 bases). CDR1 and CDR2 (germline): SGHRS, YFSETQ. The CDR3 sequence is 15 residues long. The V end was cut by 3 bases, the J end by 3 bases, with 15 bases between. This chain's CDR3 is CASSWAGTEEETQYF. CDR3 coding DNA: TGCGCCAGCAGCTGGGCCGGGACTGAGGAAGAGACCCAGTACTTC. The variable domain in full, with the rest retrieved from reference TRBV5-1 and TRBJ2-5, is KAGVTQTPRYLIKTRGQQVTLSCSPISGHRSVSWYQQTPGQGLQFLFEYFSETQRNKGNFPGRFSGRQFSNSRSEMNVSTLELGDSALYLCASSWAGTEEETQYFGPGTRLLVL.

This chain links TRBV29-1 with TRBJ1-2, with TRBD1 matching over 8 bases. CDR1 is SQVTM and CDR2 is ANQGSEA in the germline V gene. The junction had 10 bases not matched to a gene; V was cut back by 6 bases and J by 7 bases. The CDR3 spans 13 residues. CDR3: CSVRPDRGSGYTF. As DNA, the CDR3 is TGCAGCGTCAGACCAGACAGGGGATCTGGCTACACCTTC.

This clonotype occurred many times. The germline gene is not matched at one end of the junction; a read error may be the cause. The V and J genes are TRBV15 and TRBJ2-1; maybe TRBD2 (5 bases). The CDR3 sequence is 15 residues long. Germline CDR1 reads LNHNV; CDR2 reads YYDKDF (reference sequence). CDR3 coding DNA: TGTGCCACCGGCAGCGGACCGAGCTCCTACAATGAGCAGTTCTTC. It translates to CATGSGPSSYNEQFF.

The rearrangement joins TRBV4-1 to TRBJ1-1, with a weak D call TRBD1 (5 bases). V dropped 5 bases and J dropped 0 bases, with 16 bases sitting between them. CDR1 and CDR2 from the germline V gene are MGHRA and YSYEKL. CDR3 length: 16 residues. The CDR3 nucleotides are TGCGCCAGCAGCATAACAGAGGCAGGGCTGAACACTGAAGCTTTCTTT. It yields the protein CASSITEAGLNTEAFF.

This clonotype came up a few times. CDR3 coding DNA: TGTGCCAGCAGTTTACCGGGACAGGGGAACTATGGCTACACCTTC. This encodes CASSLPGQGNYGYTF. V is TRBV6-5 and J is TRBJ1-2; 10 nucleotides match TRBD1. Germline loops: CDR1 MNHEY, CDR2 SVGAGI. The CDR3 is 15 residues long. The V gene end was trimmed by 4 bases and the J gene end by 2 bases; junction bases not matched to a gene: 4.

The chain combines TRBV20-1 with TRBJ2-1; 11 nucleotides align to TRBD2. The CDR3 is 16 amino acids. Germline V CDR1 and CDR2: DFQATT, SNEGSKA (reference sequence). V was clipped by 3 bases and J by 8 bases; unmatched bases: 12. In DNA form, the CDR3 reads TGCAGTGCTAGGGAACTAGCGGGAGACGCCCTCGATGAGCAGTTCTTC. It codes for CSARELAGDALDEQFF.

This clonotype was recorded only once. This sequence joins TRBV7-2 and TRBJ2-2; D may correspond to TRBD1 or TRBD2 (5 bases each). This CDR3 comprises 15 residues. The germline V gene encodes CDR1 SGHTA and CDR2 FQGNSA. V was pared by 2 bases and J by 1 base, with 8 bases between. The DNA of the CDR3 is TGTGCCAGCAGCTTACGGGACGGGAACACCGGGGAGCTGTTTTTT. It codes for CASSLRDGNTGELFF.

In this sample, this clonotype turned up a few times. The J gene is TRBJ1-1, the V gene TRBV29-1, with no clear D. The CDR3 has 13 amino acids. With 4 bases removed from V and 5 bases from J, the gap between germline ends came to 14 bases. The germline CDR1 and CDR2 sequences are SQVTM and ANQGSEA. CDR3 coding DNA: TGCAGCGTTGGCCTAAGTATCTGGACTGAAGCTTTCTTT. It is translated as CSVGLSIWTEAFF.

The rearrangement links TRBV7-8 to TRBJ1-1; D not certain. The CDR3 length is 15 residues. Germline lookup yields CDR1 SGHVS and CDR2 FQNEAQ. Trimming removed 2 bases from V and 4 bases from J, with 14 bases in between. The CDR3, as DNA: TGTGCCAGCAGCTTAACGGCATTCCTGGGCACTGAAGCTTTCTTT. It is translated as CASSLTAFLGTEAFF.

The J gene is TRBJ2-7, the V gene TRBV7-8; TRBD2 is a possible D gene (7 bases). CDR1 is SGHVS and CDR2 is FQNEAQ in the germline V gene. V was cut by 1 base and J by 4 bases, with 17 bases left in between. There are 16 residues in the CDR3. CDR3 DNA: TGTGCCAGCAGCTTAGGTGAACCGGCGGGGGCGTACGAGCAGTACTTC. Translated: CASSLGEPAGAYEQYF.